This T cell receptor beta chain was observed in a study of early T cells in non-severe SARS-CoV-2 infection. Molecules of cDNA were individually given unique molecular identifiers that were attached to them. TCRdb itself ran the 5' RACE reads through MiXCR, one entry per CDR3 protein. The top ten hold about 8% of the sample, which has 90,000 to 120,000 distinct CDR3 sequences, approximately 10% seen once. This clonotype was detected ten times or more. With V trimmed by 4 bases and J by 5 bases, 7 bases remained unmatched. This CDR3 is built from 13 residues. CDR1 and CDR2 from the germline V gene are GTSNPN and SVGIG (reference sequence).

The J gene is TRBJ2-7, the V gene TRBV30; 8 bases map to TRBD1. This TCR was sampled from an adult who was a healthcare worker with PCR-confirmed SARS-CoV-2 infection or an uninfected control (not recorded which). The sample was whole blood. CDR3 DNA: TGTGCCTGGAATCAGGGGGCGAACGACGAGCAGTACTTC. Its translation: CAWNQGANDEQYF.